This T cell receptor (beta chain) comes out of a study of cytomegalovirus exposure and HLA in healthy donors. The primer mix had 60 Vbeta and 13 Jbeta primers. Here immunoSEQ multiplex PCR was the method, and the copy in TCRdb shows in-frame clones only, minus some. The data show 200,000 to 250,000 clones, 80% to 85% seen once. CDR1 is SGHRS and CDR2 is YFSETQ in the germline V gene. CDR3 length equals 16 residues. V was trimmed by 0 bases and J by 0 bases, leaving 10 bases between them. The sequence was obtained from a middle-aged woman in good health and CMV-seronegative. The sample consisted of PBMCs. The chain is built from TRBV5-1 and TRBJ1-3; a weak D match, TRBD1 (5 bases). DNA for the CDR3: TGCGCCAGCAGCTTGGCTGGGGGACTCTCTGGAAACACCATATATTTT. It yields the protein CASSLAGGLSGNTIYF.